This T cell receptor beta chain was captured in a study of T-cell reconstitution after alpha-beta-depleted transplantation in children. General study results and limits: About two months after transplant, alpha-beta T cells reportedly came from several hundred expanded graft clones. Some patients' high day-60 TCRbeta diversity was attributed to recipient cells surviving conditioning. A year post-transplant, T-cell counts and diversity derived mostly from newly produced T cells.

For TCRbeta, the library was prepared with unique molecular identifiers. One entry per CDR3 protein results from TCRdb running MiXCR on the PCR reads. Here the sample spans about 340,000 distinct CDR3 sequences, 15% to 20% being singletons. This clonotype was seen repeatedly, ten times or more. Its antigen is undetermined. CDR1 is MDHEN, CDR2 SYDVKM, per germline. Trimming shortened V by 5 bases and J by 4 bases, and 17 bases separated the two germline ends. The CDR3 is made up of 15 amino acids. Specimen: PBMCs, mostly from graft donor cells, collected 360 days after TCRalphabeta/CD19-depleted stem cell transplant. The rearrangement uses TRBV28 and TRBJ2-5; no firm D call. This clonotype was sampled from a male patient aged 2-15 years who had a stem cell transplant for acute lymphoblastic leukemia, so the T cells may come from the graft donor. The chain's CDR3 is CASSPEFRRPETQYF. For the CDR3, the DNA is TGTGCCAGCAGTCCTGAATTTCGTAGGCCAGAGACCCAGTACTTC.